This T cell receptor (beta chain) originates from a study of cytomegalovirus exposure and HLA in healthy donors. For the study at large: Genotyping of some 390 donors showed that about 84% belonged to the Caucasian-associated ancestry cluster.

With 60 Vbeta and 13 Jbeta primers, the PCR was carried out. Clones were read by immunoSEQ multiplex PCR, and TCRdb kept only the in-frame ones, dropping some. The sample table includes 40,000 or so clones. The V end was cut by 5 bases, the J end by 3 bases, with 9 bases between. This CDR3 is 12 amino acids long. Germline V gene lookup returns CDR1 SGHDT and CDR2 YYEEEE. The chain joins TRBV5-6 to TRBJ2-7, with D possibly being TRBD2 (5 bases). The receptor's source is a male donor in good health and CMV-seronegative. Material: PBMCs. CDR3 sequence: CASSAGLYEQYF. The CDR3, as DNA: TGTGCCAGCAGTGCGGGTCTCTACGAGCAGTACTTC.